These 23 T cell receptor beta chains were all obtained from the same sample, sequenced in a study of post-analysis software for immune sequencing data. Each TCR beta cDNA library carried unique molecular identifiers. From the PCR reads, TCRdb called clonotypes with MiXCR, one entry per CDR3 protein. In the table there are over 150,000 distinct CDR3 sequences, approximately 30% of which are singletons. These TCRs' antigens remain unknown. Overall study results and limits: TRBV5-6, TRBV5-1 and TRBV20-1 belonged to a set of roughly 5 TRBV segments that were more frequent in patients than controls.

Material: blood. The receptors originated from a girl aged 10 to 17 with multiple sclerosis.

Many counts were recorded for this clonotype. The CDR3 nucleotides are TGTGCCACCAGCAGAGATCGTGTCGGGCAGGGCTATGGCTACACCTTC. Translating gives CATSRDRVGQGYGYTF. The chain links TRBV15 to TRBJ1-2, with a weak D call TRBD1 (5 bases). V gave up 0 bases and J gave up 4 bases, with 15 bases separating them. The CDR3 contains 16 residues. CDR1 is LNHNV, CDR2 YYDKDF, per germline (reference sequence). Looking up the rest from reference TRBV15 and TRBJ1-2 gives the full variable domain: DAMVIQNPRYQVTQFGKPVTLSCSQTLNHNVMYWYQQKSSQAPKLLFHYYDKDFNNEADTPDNFQSRRPNTSFCFLDIRSPGLGDTAMYLCATSRDRVGQGYGYTFGSGTRLTVV.

Only a few counts were recorded for this clonotype. A much bigger clone sits one base away, suggesting this may be a read error. The chain uses TRBV20-1 and TRBJ2-1; D may match TRBD1 or TRBD2 (6 bases each). The V and J ends lost 6 bases and 2 bases respectively, with 17 bases between them. Germline values: CDR1 DFQATT, CDR2 SNEGSKA (reference sequence). CDR3 length: 15 amino acids. The CDR3, as DNA: TGCAGTGCCCGGACGGGGGCGGTCGCCTACAATGAGCAGTTCTTC. Translating it yields CSARTGAVAYNEQFF.

The J gene is TRBJ2-1, the V gene TRBV20-1, with TRBD2 identical over 14 bases. Trimming at V came to 0 bases and at J to 5 bases, leaving 3 bases not matched to a gene. From germline, CDR1 is DFQATT and CDR2 SNEGSKA (reference sequence). The CDR3 totals 16 residues. In DNA form, the CDR3 reads TGCAGTGCTAGAGATCGGACTAGCGGGAGGCACAATGAGCAGTTCTTC. Encoded protein: CSARDRTSGRHNEQFF.

The chain has TRBV6-5 and TRBJ2-3, with D possibly TRBD2 on 5 matching bases. The CDR3 sequence is 17 residues long. V was clipped by 0 bases and J by 3 bases, with 16 bases between them. Germline lookup yields CDR1 MNHEY and CDR2 SVGAGI. In DNA form, the CDR3 reads TGTGCCAGCAGTTACTCGAGTTGGCTAGCCGGGACAGATACGCAGTATTTT. It is translated as CASSYSSWLAGTDTQYF.

This clonotype was seen only once. A much more abundant neighbour one base away suggests this may be a read error. The V call is TRBV29-1, the J call TRBJ2-7, with TRBD2 as a possible D gene (6 bases). The germline CDR1 and CDR2 sequences are SQVTM and ANQGSEA. The CDR3 extends over 14 amino acids. This chain's CDR3 is CSALGGGSSHEQYF. The DNA for the CDR3 is TGCAGCGCCCTGGGGGGAGGTAGCTCCCACGAGCAGTACTTC.

This clonotype was found a few times. The chain links TRBV7-9 to TRBJ2-3; D call uncertain. The V gene lost 6 bases and the J gene lost 2 bases, with 9 bases spanning the gap. CDR3 size: 13 residues. CDR1 and CDR2 from the germline V gene are SEHNR and FQNEAQ (reference sequence). The CDR3 sequence: CASRNPHTDTQYF. The CDR3 DNA reads TGTGCCAGCAGAAACCCTCACACAGATACGCAGTATTTT.

The chain combines TRBV9 with TRBJ1-1; TRBD1 aligns across 9 bases. V was clipped by 0 bases and J by 5 bases; unmatched bases: 2. Germline CDR1 reads SGDLS; CDR2 reads YYNGEE. The CDR3 spans 14 residues. The CDR3, as DNA: TGTGCCAGCAGCGTAGGGACAGGGGTTACTGAAGCTTTCTTT. It codes for CASSVGTGVTEAFF. The full variable domain, in which reference TRBV9 and TRBJ1-1 provide the parts outside the CDR3, is DSGVTQTPKHLITATGQRVTLRCSPRSGDLSVYWYQQSLDQGLQFLIQYYNGEERAKGNILERFSAQQFPDLHSELNLSSLELGDSALYFCASSVGTGVTEAFFGQGTRLTVV.

This clonotype has a handful of counts. The chain joins TRBV25-1 to TRBJ2-3, with TRBD2 matching over 8 bases. Trimming at V came to 4 bases and at J to 5 bases, leaving 2 bases not matched to a gene. Germline V gene lookup returns CDR1 MGHDK and CDR2 SYGVNS. This CDR3 has 13 residues. This chain's CDR3 is CASSVAGKDTQYF. As DNA, the CDR3 is TGTGCCAGCAGTGTAGCGGGAAAAGATACGCAGTATTTT.

The V gene is TRBV7-9, the J gene TRBJ2-7; 9 nucleotides agree with TRBD1. CDR1 SEHNR and CDR2 FQNEAQ come from the germline V gene (reference sequence). V lost 1 base and J lost 3; bases outside the gene matches: 4. The CDR3 contains 15 residues. CDR3 sequence reads: CASSLVGTGIYEQYF. As DNA, the CDR3 is TGTGCCAGCAGCTTAGTGGGGACAGGGATCTACGAGCAGTACTTC.

This rearrangement joins TRBV24-1 to TRBJ2-2, with 15 bases that match TRBD2. Per germline, CDR1 KGHDR and CDR2 SFDVKD. The trim removed 12 bases at V and 1 base at J, leaving 11 bases unmatched. The CDR3 extends over 18 amino acids. The CDR3, as DNA: TGTGCCGCCTCTGGGACTAGCGGGAGGCAACTGAACACCGGGGAGCTGTTTTTT. It encodes CAASGTSGRQLNTGELFF.

This clonotype was recorded many times. The chain has TRBV5-5 and TRBJ2-3; no reliable D call. The CDR3 consists of 13 residues. The V and J ends lost 4 bases and 5 bases respectively, with 11 bases between them. Germline V gene data show CDR1 as SGHKS and CDR2 as YYEKEE (reference sequence). Written as DNA, the CDR3 is TGTGCCAGCAGCACCGTCAGTGAAGATACGCAGTATTTT. Encoded protein: CASSTVSEDTQYF.

The chain employs TRBV3-1 and TRBJ2-3; D is undetermined. Germline CDR1 is LGHDT and CDR2 is YNNKEL (reference sequence). The CDR3 spans 11 residues. Trimming shortened V by 11 bases and J by 6 bases, and 12 bases separated the two germline ends. The DNA of the CDR3 is TGTGCCGGTAGCCAAATGGATACGCAGTATTTT. The encoded protein is CAGSQMDTQYF.

This clonotype was found many times. The chain has TRBV29-1 and TRBJ2-1; no definite D call. The CDR3 has 12 residues. Per germline, CDR1 SQVTM and CDR2 ANQGSEA. The V end was cut by 1 base, the J end by 4 bases, with 5 bases between. The CDR3 sequence: CSVEVWYNEQFF. In DNA form, the CDR3 reads TGCAGCGTTGAAGTGTGGTACAATGAGCAGTTCTTC.

This clonotype was detected only once. A much larger clone lies a single base off, so this may be a read error. The conserved closing phenylalanine or tryptophan is absent in this CDR3, likely reflecting a read error. The chain links TRBV6-6 to TRBJ2-5; no reliable D call. Germline values: CDR1 MNHNY, CDR2 SVGAGI (reference sequence). The CDR3 contains 14 residues. The V end lost 2 bases, the J end lost 2 bases, and 9 bases lay between the germline ends. The CDR3 coding sequence is TGTGCCAGCAGTTACGAGCTCAATCAAGAGACCCAGTACTGC. This sequence encodes CASSYELNQETQYC.

A few counts support this clonotype. The chain recombines TRBV30 with TRBJ2-7; 11 bases line up with TRBD1. After removal of 4 bases from V and 1 base from J, the junction contained 6 bases not matched to a gene. The CDR3 runs to 15 residues. Germline V gives CDR1 GTSNPN, CDR2 SVGIG (reference sequence). For the CDR3, the DNA is TGTGCCTGGAAACTGGGGACAGGGGGGTCCTACGAGCAGTACTTC. It is translated as CAWKLGTGGSYEQYF.

The chain recombines TRBV5-1 with TRBJ2-1; TRBD2 agrees at 8 bases. After removal of 4 bases from V and 3 bases from J, the junction contained 15 bases not matched to a gene. The V gene's germline CDR1 is SGHRS and CDR2 YFSETQ. The CDR3 contains 18 residues. The CDR3 coding sequence is TGCGCCAGCAGCCTCGGGGGGGCTAGCGGATATTTCTACAATGAGCAGTTCTTC. This encodes CASSLGGASGYFYNEQFF.

A remark on this clonotype: The junction and the germline gene differ at one end; a read error may be behind it. The genes are TRBV11-2 and TRBJ2-5; 7 bases line up with TRBD2. The CDR3 is 13 amino acids. In germline, CDR1 is SGHAT, CDR2 FQNNGV. The CDR3 DNA sequence: TGTGCCAGCAGCCCAGGACTAGTGGAGACCCGGTACTTC. Its protein is CASSPGLVETRYF.

The J gene is TRBJ2-1, the V gene TRBV7-8; no definite D call. In germline, CDR1 is SGHVS, CDR2 FQNEAQ. Trimming cost V 3 bases and J 8 bases, with 11 bases left between them. This CDR3 comprises 13 residues. The CDR3 nucleotides read TGTGCCAGCAGCTTTGGGGATTTCGATGAGCAGTTCTTC. This gives the protein CASSFGDFDEQFF.

This sequence joins TRBV24-1 and TRBJ2-1; perhaps D is TRBD1 or TRBD2 (6 bases each). Looked up from germline, CDR1 is KGHDR and CDR2 is SFDVKD. The length of the CDR3 is 17 residues. Trimming removed 4 bases from V and 2 bases from J, with 17 bases in between. The CDR3 coding sequence is TGTGCCACCAGTGACCCGGGGGAACAGGGCCCCTACAATGAGCAGTTCTTC. The encoded protein is CATSDPGEQGPYNEQFF.

There are many counts of this clonotype. This chain connects TRBV7-9 to TRBJ2-7, with a weak D call TRBD2 (6 bases). Germline assignment: CDR1 SEHNR and CDR2 FQNEAQ (reference sequence). Trimming stripped 5 bases from V and 1 base from J, with 15 bases between. CDR3 length equals 15 residues. DNA for the CDR3: TGTGCCAGCAGCCCCCCGGGACTGCTGTCCTACGAGCAGTACTTC. Its translation: CASSPPGLLSYEQYF.

Only one count was recorded for this clonotype. At one boundary the junction diverges from the germline segment, which might be a read error. V gene TRBV19 combines with J gene TRBJ1-5; 8 nucleotides agree with TRBD1. Germline V lookup: CDR1 LNHDA, CDR2 SQIVND (reference sequence). CDR3 size: 15 residues. CDR3 sequence (DNA): TGTGCCGGTAGAAGACAGGGGAGCATCAATCAGCCCCAGCATTTT. Residues: CAGRRQGSINQPQHF.

The gene calls are TRBV7-8 and TRBJ2-1; 13 bases agree with TRBD2. The CDR3 is 15 residues long. Looked up from germline, CDR1 is SGHVS and CDR2 is FQNEAQ. The trim removed 6 bases at V and 8 bases at J, leaving 7 bases unmatched. The CDR3 nucleotides are TGTGCCAGCAGACGGACTAGCGGGAGCTGGGATGAGCAGTTCTTC. Translation: CASRRTSGSWDEQFF.

With respect to this clonotype: A much larger clonotype is one base distant, so this may be a read error. The chain combines TRBV29-1 with TRBJ2-7, with D maybe TRBD1 (5 bases). The CDR3 has 13 amino acids. Germline V CDR1 and CDR2: SQVTM, ANQGSEA. The CDR3 reads CGVGPQAPNEQYF. The CDR3 coding sequence is TGCGGCGTTGGCCCACAGGCCCCGAACGAGCAGTACTTC.